This TCR beta chain originates from a study of immune cell composition in non-small cell lung cancer. The study's findings and limits: Squamous lung tumours showed higher top 10 clone scores and clonality than adenocarcinomas.

Notes on this clone: The antigen remains undetermined.

Sequenced by immunoSEQ multiplex PCR; TCRdb stores in-frame clones only, minus some. The table lists more than 14,000 clones, under 75% of them singletons. V dropped 1 base and J dropped 6; count of bases not matched to a gene: 2. CDR3 size: 14 residues. Germline values: CDR1 SGHVS, CDR2 FQNEAQ. The chain is built from TRBV7-8 and TRBJ1-5; the match to TRBD1 covers 8 bases. The sequence was obtained from a human donor with non-small cell lung cancer. The sample consisted of lung tumor tissue. The CDR3 loop reads CASSLDRGGQPQHF. DNA for the CDR3: TGTGCCAGCAGCTTAGACAGGGGGGGTCAGCCCCAGCATTTT.